This T cell receptor (beta chain) was recorded in a study of T cell responses to AZD1222 COVID-19 vaccine (dated by TCRdb to 2020 to 2022). For context, the study as a whole: AZD1222 recipients given second doses at about 4 weeks or at about 12 weeks were pooled, since spike-specific TCR depth and breadth were not found to differ between the two schedules. TCR sequencing was performed for about 250 trial participants, of whom about 200 were given two doses of AZD1222 and some 26 were given two doses of MenACWY control vaccine. Trial participants were enrolled into age subgroups of 18-55, 56-69 and 70-plus years, which contained about 150, 27 and 61 TCR-sequenced participants, respectively.

The research as a whole found: No day 14 peak-response samples were available, so repertoires were characterized only after the peak T cell response. Reportedly, almost half of the unique spike-specific TCRs recognized epitopes lying outside the regions that are mutated in the B.1.351 and B.1.1.7 variants. Vaccine-associated CD4 TCRs spanned the whole spike protein, with dominant responses in regions 160-218 and 743-854. Conclusions about previously exposed vaccinees are limited because only six or seven AZD1222 recipients were SARS-CoV-2 seropositive at baseline. After two AZD1222 doses, spike-specific TCR breadth and depth were significantly higher than at day 0 and than in MenACWY recipients. In the small 56-69-year group, the increase in depth fell short of significance, most likely because of low power. Most participants were white British and females outnumbered males, and the authors suggested that clonal diversity may have been underestimated.

The CDR3 regions of human TCRbeta chains were subjected to immunosequencing. The authors' analysis ran thus. TCRs in the repertoires were compared against a reference library of SARS-CoV-2-specific TCRs that had been generated with the MIRA antigen-specificity platform. Breadth meant the fraction of unique TCRs that were SARS-CoV-2-associated, whereas depth meant the fraction of total T cells that were SARS-CoV-2-associated. Using the MIRA data, each spike-specific TCR was mapped to the spike region that the TCR reacts to and placed in a CD4 or CD8 class. Log10-transformed breadth and depth values were compared by one-way ANOVA with Sidak's multiple comparisons tests. In TCRdb, the immuneACCESS table is reduced to in-frame sequences with V and J assigned. These tables do not hold every clone; where another copy was compared, an unresolved V gene accounts for under half, and the others remain unexplained. That table furnishes V, J and clone size, whereas the DNA furnished D and trimming. This sample gives approximately 160,000 clones in total; 85% to 95% of them show up just once. Approximately 1% of the sample lies in the top ten.

In light of the paper, this sample's time point label describes: baseline before first vaccination. The vaccinee samples were drawn from two UK trials, COV001 and COV002, one of which was a single-blind randomized controlled phase 2/3 trial testing AZD1222 (ChAdOx1 nCoV-19) in healthy adults. For TCRbeta chain sequencing, PBMC samples from trial participants were taken at day 0 and at day 28 after the second dose. The germline V gene specifies LGHNT as CDR1 and FRNRAP as CDR2. The CDR3 starts with the cysteine, ends with the phenylalanine, and has 13 residues. Only the CDR3 region is kept as DNA, spanning 39 bases read in frame from base 1. V lost 5 bases and J lost 0 bases; the stretch between them is 5 bases long. For this clone: Which antigen it targets is not known. Per-base quality was not reported, and no clone a single base away is much larger than it.

The chain is made from TRBV12-5 and TRBJ1-3, with the D segment identity uncertain. The receptor comes from an adult in good health. Sequences were derived from peripheral blood, sampled on day 0 of AZD1222 vaccination. The CDR3 in this case is CASGPLSGNTIYF. The DNA sequence follows: TGTGCTAGTGGTCCGCTCTCTGGAAACACCATATATTTT. Outside the CDR3, residues come from the reference TRBV12-5 and TRBJ1-3 proteins, so the full variable domain is: DARVTQTPRHKVTEMGQEVTMRCQPILGHNTVFWYRQTMMQGLELLAYFRNRAPLDDSGMPKDRFSAEMPDATLATLKIQPSEPRDSAVYFCASGPLSGNTIYFGEGSWLTVV.